One and the same sample provided the 4 T cell receptor beta chains below, sequenced in a study of T cells expressing NK-cell markers. TCRdb re-called the 5' RACE reads and gives one entry per CDR3 protein, without DNA. The listing records a few hundred thousand distinct CDR3 sequences. Sequencing was carried out using blood T cells: a sorted CD56 or NKG2C T cell subset, CD4+ or CD8+ T cells, or bulk PBMC T cells (not recorded which). The origin of the receptors is a man between 18 and 29 years old in good health.

V usage is TRBV7-8 and J usage is TRBJ2-6; lacking DNA, the TRBD1 call made by TCRdb goes unchecked. Germline V CDR1 and CDR2: SGHVS, FQNEAQ. The CDR3 spans 20 residues. This CDR3 is CASSFYLRWDRGSGANVLTF.

The CDR3 spells CASSFFSRGGDTQYF. The chain joins TRBV11-2 to TRBJ2-3; TCRdb indicates TRBD2, and absent DNA this call remains unverified. CDR1 SGHAT and CDR2 FQNNGV come from the germline V gene. The CDR3 runs 15 residues.

This chain joins TRBV7-8 and TRBJ2-3; TCRdb indicates TRBD1, and absent DNA this call remains unverified. The CDR3 consists of 15 residues. Germline V gives CDR1 SGHVS, CDR2 FQNEAQ. This chain's CDR3 is CASGPDRFIADTQYF.

The rearrangement uses TRBV7-2 and TRBJ2-1. Per the germline V gene, CDR1 is SGHTA and CDR2 is FQGNSA. The CDR3 contains 11 residues. The CDR3 sequence is CASSLTSRQFF.